This passage covers 9 T cell receptor beta chains from one sample sequenced in a study of blood T cell repertoires in COVID-19 (TCRdb year 2020). Libraries were constructed by the immunoSEQ multiplex PCR assay. The immuneACCESS repertoire file appears here via TCRdb, limited to in-frame rearrangements. These files lack a portion of the clones; in checked studies, under half of the deficit traces to unresolved V genes, and the cause of the others is not known. This sample is represented by approximately 300,000 clones; around 85% of them were singletons. The ten largest clonotypes hold under 2% of the sample. Sequencing was carried out using PBMCs or T cells enriched from blood (not recorded which). The receptors derive from a young woman who had been exposed to COVID-19.

The V gene is TRBV11-1, the J gene TRBJ2-1; tentatively, D is TRBD2 (6 bases). Trimming left V 2 bases short and J 9 bases short, with 14 bases between. The CDR3 length is 14 residues. Germline V gene data show CDR1 as SGHAT and CDR2 as FQDESV (reference sequence). The CDR3 reads CASSLKVLGGEQFF. CDR3 DNA sequence: TGTGCCAGCAGCTTAAAAGTGCTGGGGGGTGAGCAGTTCTTC. The entire variable domain, with the rest obtained from reference TRBV11-1 and TRBJ2-1, is as follows: EAEVAQSPRYKITEKSQAVAFWCDPISGHATLYWYRQILGQGPELLVQFQDESVVDDSQLPKDRFSAERLKGVDSTLKIQPAELGDSAMYLCASSLKVLGGEQFFGPGTRLTVL.

The chain carries TRBV5-6 and TRBJ2-1; 9 bases fit TRBD2. The CDR3 extends over 16 amino acids. Germline CDR1 is SGHDT and CDR2 is YYEEEE. Unmatched junction bases numbered 3, after V lost 0 bases and J lost 2 bases. DNA of the CDR3: TGTGCCAGCAGCTTGGATGGCGGGAGGGCCTACAATGAGCAGTTCTTC. Encoded protein: CASSLDGGRAYNEQFF.

The chain combines TRBV28 with TRBJ1-2; D might be TRBD1 (6 bases). Trimming removed 4 bases from V and 3 bases from J, with 9 bases in between. This CDR3 spans 13 amino acids. Germline V CDR1 and CDR2: MDHEN, SYDVKM. CDR3 DNA: TGTGCCAGCAGTTCAGGACAGTACTATGGCTACACCTTC. Protein product: CASSSGQYYGYTF.

The V call is TRBV5-1, the J call TRBJ2-1, with TRBD1 matching 7 bases. J lost 9 bases, V lost 4 bases, and 10 bases had no gene match. The germline V gene encodes CDR1 SGHRS and CDR2 YFSETQ. This CDR3 comprises 14 residues. CDR3 bases: TGCGCCAGCAGCCTGAGGGGGCCAGAAGCTGAGCAGTTCTTC. Its protein is CASSLRGPEAEQFF.

The chain recombines TRBV11-2 with TRBJ2-7; 12 bases are a match to TRBD2. Germline CDR1 is SGHAT and CDR2 is FQNNGV. V was pared by 5 bases and J by 3 bases, with 11 bases of the junction left unmatched. This CDR3 comprises 17 residues. CDR3: CASSAIRTSGMRYEQYF. The CDR3 nucleotides read TGTGCCAGCAGCGCCATTCGGACTAGCGGGATGCGCTACGAGCAGTACTTC.

This chain connects TRBV10-1 to TRBJ2-7; D is ambiguous. The V gene lost 2 bases and the J gene lost 1 base, with 9 bases spanning the gap. The CDR3 has 14 amino acids. Per the germline V gene, CDR1 is WNHNN and CDR2 is SYGVQD (reference sequence). The CDR3 coding sequence is TGCGCCAGCAGTGAGATAACAATTTCCTACGAGCAGTACTTC. This sequence encodes CASSEITISYEQYF.

V and J are TRBV4-1 and TRBJ2-7; possibly TRBD2 for D (6 bases). This CDR3 is built from 14 residues. Germline-derived CDR1 and CDR2 are MGHRA and YSYEKL. Trimming left V 0 bases short and J 6 bases short, with 12 bases between. Written as DNA, the CDR3 is TGCGCCAGCAGCCAAGAACCCCACGGGGGCGAGCAGTACTTC. Amino acid sequence: CASSQEPHGGEQYF.

This sequence joins TRBV18 and TRBJ2-5, with TRBD1 identical over 8 bases. The CDR3 totals 15 residues. In germline, CDR1 is KGHSH, CDR2 LQKENI. Trimming cost V 4 bases and J 4 bases; bases outside gene matches: 8. The CDR3 DNA follows: TGTGCCAGCTCACACGAGGACAGGGATCGAGAGACCCAGTACTTC. Translated: CASSHEDRDRETQYF.

V usage is TRBV10-3 and J usage is TRBJ2-1, with 7 positions matching TRBD2. J was trimmed by 3 bases and V by 5 bases; bases with no gene match: 13. This CDR3 has 17 amino acids. Germline-derived CDR1 and CDR2 are ENHRY and SYGVKD. CDR3 nucleotide sequence: TGTGCCATCAGTTGGACTCAGGGAGGGGATCTCTACAATGAGCAGTTCTTC. It specifies CAISWTQGGDLYNEQFF.